These 17 T cell receptor beta chains share one sample of origin, sequenced in a study of human T cells and chemical hapten exposure. As for time point: patch test 2, 6 weeks after DPC sensitization. The treatment was: therapeutic diphenylcyclopropenone sensitization with weekly scalp DPC. Each CDR3 protein gets one entry after TCRdb re-called the RACE reads with MiXCR. The data hold 350,000 to 400,000 distinct CDR3 sequences, with about 6.9% observed a single time. Sequences were derived from whole blood, sampled in connection with sensitization to the hapten diphenylcyclopropenone (DPC). The receptors originated from a woman between 18 and 29 years old with alopecia areata. Some clones in this sample may be carry-over from other donors' samples.

This chain links TRBV12-3 or TRBV12-4 with TRBJ1-2; D is perhaps TRBD1 (6 bases). This CDR3 has 14 residues. Trimming left V 1 base short and J 4 bases short, with 10 bases between. In DNA, the CDR3 is TGTGCCAGCAGTTTAGGGACAGAAACCTATGGCTACACCTTC. Translated: CASSLGTETYGYTF.

This clonotype has a count of ten or more. V and J are TRBV18 and TRBJ1-5, with 7 bases that match TRBD1. CDR1 KGHSH and CDR2 LQKENI come from the germline V gene. This CDR3 has 15 amino acids. Trimming cost V 2 bases and J 5 bases; bases outside gene matches: 6. The CDR3 DNA follows: TGTGCCAGCTCACCATGGTCAGGGGGTGATCAGCCCCAGCATTTT. Its translation is CASSPWSGGDQPQHF. The full variable domain, its missing parts supplied by reference TRBV18 and TRBJ1-5, is NAGVMQNPRHLVRRRGQEARLRCSPMKGHSHVYWYRQLPEEGLKFMVYLQKENIIDESGMPKERFSAEFPKEGPSILRIQQVVRGDSAAYFCASSPWSGGDQPQHFGDGTRLSIL.

This rearrangement joins TRBV20-1 to TRBJ2-1; 10 bases align to TRBD1. Germline V CDR1 and CDR2: DFQATT, SNEGSKA (reference sequence). The trim removed 4 bases at V and 8 bases at J, leaving 11 bases unmatched. This CDR3 has 15 amino acids. The CDR3 nucleotides are TGCAGTGCTACGGCGTACGGGGACAGGGGCTATGAGCAGTTCTTC. Protein product: CSATAYGDRGYEQFF.

This chain connects TRBV27 to TRBJ1-5, with a possible D match to TRBD1 (6 bases). Trimming shortened V by 2 bases and J by 6 bases, and 11 bases separated the two germline ends. Germline CDR1 reads MNHEY; CDR2 reads SMNVEV (reference sequence). The CDR3 runs to 14 residues. CDR3 loop: CASSLGGDVQPQHF. The CDR3 DNA sequence: TGTGCCAGCAGTTTAGGGGGCGATGTTCAGCCCCAGCATTTT.

In its sample, this clonotype was seen many times. The chain has TRBV4-1 and TRBJ1-1; weak D call: TRBD1 (6 bases). Trimming removed 2 bases at V and 5 bases at J, with 15 bases between. The germline V gene encodes CDR1 MGHRA and CDR2 YSYEKL. This CDR3 comprises 15 residues. The CDR3 DNA reads TGCGCCAGCAGCCAAACCATACAGGGTTGGACTGAAGCTTTCTTT. Translation gives CASSQTIQGWTEAFF.

This clonotype was detected a few times. The chain recombines TRBV15 with TRBJ1-3; TRBD1 agrees at 8 bases. V was pared by 0 bases and J by 4 bases, with 5 bases of the junction left unmatched. The CDR3 spans 16 residues. Per germline, CDR1 LNHNV and CDR2 YYDKDF (reference sequence). The CDR3 nucleotides read TGTGCCACCAGCAGAGACCGAGGACAGGGAGGAAACACCATATATTTT. Amino acid sequence: CATSRDRGQGGNTIYF. Supplemented by reference TRBV15 and TRBJ1-3, the full variable domain reads DAMVIQNPRYQVTQFGKPVTLSCSQTLNHNVMYWYQQKSSQAPKLLFHYYDKDFNNEADTPDNFQSRRPNTSFCFLDIRSPGLGDTAMYLCATSRDRGQGGNTIYFGEGSWLTVV.

This clonotype was seen ten or more times. The rearrangement joins TRBV7-2 to TRBJ2-7, with TRBD1 identical over 7 bases. The CDR3 has 15 amino acids. Germline V lookup: CDR1 SGHTA, CDR2 FQGNSA. J gave up 4 bases and V 1 base, and 7 bases lay outside the gene matches. CDR3: CASSLETGSYYEQYF. The CDR3 DNA sequence: TGTGCCAGCAGCTTAGAGACAGGGTCTTATTACGAGCAGTACTTC.

This clonotype has at least ten counts. This chain links TRBV20-1 with TRBJ1-6; 7 positions agree with TRBD1. Trimming took 1 base from V and 6 from J; bases not matched to a gene: 12. Germline V gene data show CDR1 as DFQATT and CDR2 as SNEGSKA (reference sequence). There are 17 residues in the CDR3. CDR3 sequence reads: CSARVISGGTANSPLHF. In DNA, the CDR3 is TGCAGTGCTAGAGTCATTTCTGGTGGGACAGCTAATTCACCCCTCCACTTT.

This clonotype was found a few times. This chain joins TRBV7-9 and TRBJ2-7; D is perhaps TRBD2 (6 bases). This CDR3 is 15 amino acids long. Germline V lookup: CDR1 SEHNR, CDR2 FQNEAQ (reference sequence). The V end was cut by 4 bases, the J end by 0 bases, with 13 bases between. The CDR3 protein is CASSSRAGSSYEQYF. In nucleotides, the CDR3 is TGTGCCAGCAGCTCACGGGCGGGGAGCTCCTACGAGCAGTACTTC.

This clonotype was counted a few times. J is TRBJ2-6 and V is TRBV7-2; no reliable D call. The V gene's germline CDR1 is SGHTA and CDR2 FQGNSA. This CDR3 comprises 14 residues. V was cut by 5 bases and J by 6 bases, with 11 bases left in between. The CDR3 region has the DNA TGTGCCAGCAGCGCTCCCTCGGCGGCCAACGTCCTGACTTTC. Residues: CASSAPSAANVLTF.

Ten or more counts support this clonotype. The CDR3 sequence is CASSLSMGETQYF. The CDR3 region has the DNA TGTGCCAGCAGCTTGTCGATGGGAGAGACCCAGTACTTC. The rearrangement uses TRBV7-3 and TRBJ2-5; no firm D call. CDR1 is SGHTA and CDR2 is FQGTGA in the germline V gene. V was trimmed by 3 bases and J by 4 bases, leaving 9 bases between them. The CDR3 is 13 residues long. Full variable domain (remainder filled in from reference TRBV7-3 and TRBJ2-5): GAGVSQTPSNKVTEKGKYVELRCDPISGHTALYWYRQSLGQGPEFLIYFQGTGAADDSGLPNDRFFAVRPEGSVSTLKIQRTERGDSAVYLCASSLSMGETQYFGPGTRLLVL.

This clonotype was observed at least ten times. The CDR3 loop is CSVEWGTEAFF. DNA for the CDR3: TGCAGCGTTGAATGGGGCACTGAAGCTTTCTTT. J is TRBJ1-1 and V is TRBV29-1; no clear D gene. The CDR3 sequence is 11 residues long. V shed 2 bases and J shed 4 bases, with 5 bases lying between them. Germline-derived CDR1 and CDR2 are SQVTM and ANQGSEA.

This clonotype was observed many times. This rearrangement joins TRBV12-3 or TRBV12-4 to TRBJ1-5, with a possible D match to TRBD1 (5 bases). V was trimmed by 2 bases and J by 2 bases, leaving 13 bases between them. The CDR3 is 16 amino acids. DNA for the CDR3: TGTGCCAGCAGTTTATCGGGGCAGCTGCGCAATCAGCCCCAGCATTTT. Amino acids: CASSLSGQLRNQPQHF.

This clonotype was recorded many times. The rearrangement uses TRBV20-1 and TRBJ2-5; D ambiguous. Between the trimmed V and J ends, which lost 3 bases and 2 bases, there was a span of 1 base. CDR3 length equals 10 residues. Germline V gene data show CDR1 as DFQATT and CDR2 as SNEGSKA (reference sequence). The DNA of the CDR3 is TGCAGTGCTAGGCAAGAGACCCAGTACTTC. This sequence encodes CSARQETQYF.

Only a few counts were recorded for this clonotype. V usage is TRBV13 and J usage is TRBJ2-7; D ambiguous. The V gene's germline CDR1 is PRHDT and CDR2 FYEKMQ (reference sequence). Trimming stripped 6 bases from V and 3 bases from J, with 12 bases between. The CDR3 runs 13 residues. The CDR3 loop reads CASRPNPNYEQYF. The CDR3, as DNA: TGTGCCAGCAGGCCCAATCCTAACTACGAGCAGTACTTC.

The chain couples TRBV20-1 to TRBJ2-7, with D possibly being TRBD1 (5 bases). Germline CDR1 reads DFQATT; CDR2 reads SNEGSKA (reference sequence). Trimming pared 5 bases from V and 3 bases from J, leaving 11 bases between. The CDR3 runs to 12 residues. The DNA for the CDR3 is TGCAGTGCTCTTGGGGCCGGCTACGAGCAGTACTTC. It specifies CSALGAGYEQYF.

The chain joins TRBV6-5 to TRBJ2-3; D remains ambiguous. Trimming removed 5 bases at V and 4 bases at J, with 16 bases between. From germline, CDR1 is MNHEY and CDR2 SVGAGI. This CDR3 contains 15 residues. CDR3 nucleotides: TGTGCCAGCAGTCCCAGAAGCGTTGGTGCAGATACGCAGTATTTT. Protein: CASSPRSVGADTQYF.